Below are 21 T cell receptor beta chains sequenced from a single sample in a study of T cell repertoires in cytomegalovirus infection. TCRdb independently ran MiXCR on the reads; one entry per CDR3 protein. The data contain 100,000 to 150,000 distinct CDR3 sequences, roughly a third of them singletons. Their antigen targets remain unknown. Here the sequenced sample was CD8+ T cells from cultured PBMCs, taken from culture after CMV antigen stimulation. These receptors were taken from a human donor in good health (CMV status not recorded). Some clones in this sample may be carry-over from other donors' samples.

This clonotype was observed at least ten times. V and J are TRBV7-2 and TRBJ1-6; no clear D. V lost 3 bases and J lost 8, with 11 bases in between. The CDR3 totals 14 residues. CDR1 is SGHTA and CDR2 is FQGNSA in the germline V gene. This chain's CDR3 is CASSFSGRYSPLHF. The CDR3 nucleotides are TGTGCCAGCAGCTTTTCCGGAAGGTATTCACCCCTCCACTTT.

The V and J genes are TRBV7-2 and TRBJ2-2; D uncertain. V dropped 3 bases and J dropped 4 bases, with 12 bases sitting between them. This CDR3 has 15 residues. Germline V lookup: CDR1 SGHTA, CDR2 FQGNSA. The CDR3 sequence is CASSFVAGSTGELFF. The CDR3 DNA reads as TGTGCCAGCAGCTTTGTTGCAGGAAGCACCGGGGAGCTGTTTTTT.

About this clonotype: At one end, the junction sequence differs from germline, possibly due to a read error. J is TRBJ1-1 and V is TRBV5-5; possibly TRBD1 for D (6 bases). This CDR3 has 17 residues. Germline loops: CDR1 SGHKS, CDR2 YYEKEE (reference sequence). The CDR3 coding sequence is TGTGCCAGCAGCTTCTCCTTTAGTGGGGGGGCGGGAACTGAAGTTTTCTTT. This codes for CASSFSFSGGAGTEVFF.

The V call is TRBV19, the J call TRBJ1-1; the D is unclear. CDR3 size: 15 residues. V was trimmed by 6 bases and J by 2 bases, leaving 16 bases between them. The germline gives CDR1 LNHDA, CDR2 SQIVND (reference sequence). In nucleotides, the CDR3 is TGTGCCAGTAGCGTTGCGGGGATAGTTAACACTGAAGCTTTCTTT. Its protein is CASSVAGIVNTEAFF.

Ten or more counts support this clonotype. The chain employs TRBV18 and TRBJ1-1; tentative D call: TRBD1 (6 bases). Trimming took off 4 bases at V and 0 bases at J, with 24 bases between the two ends. This CDR3 has 19 residues. Per germline, CDR1 KGHSH and CDR2 LQKENI. The DNA for the CDR3 is TGTGCCAGCTCACGGACGGGTGAAGCAGGGGTCTATTTGAACACTGAAGCTTTCTTT. It codes for CASSRTGEAGVYLNTEAFF.

The gene calls are TRBV20-1 and TRBJ2-1, with 9 bases aligning to TRBD2. The V gene's germline CDR1 is DFQATT and CDR2 SNEGSKA (reference sequence). This CDR3 spans 15 amino acids. Trimming took 5 bases from V and 4 from J; bases not matched to a gene: 9. In DNA, the CDR3 is TGCAGTGCTGAAACCTCGGGACTAGCTTACAATGAGCAGTTCTTC. It encodes CSAETSGLAYNEQFF.

The genes are TRBV11-2 and TRBJ2-3; possibly TRBD1 for D (6 bases). This CDR3 has 19 residues. V lost 1 base, J lost 0 bases, and 20 bases lay in between. The germline gives CDR1 SGHAT, CDR2 FQNNGV. This chain's CDR3 is CASSLAVGRARGSTDTQYF. The DNA for the CDR3 is TGTGCCAGCAGCTTAGCAGTGGGCAGGGCCAGGGGTAGCACAGATACGCAGTATTTT.

This clonotype was observed a few times. This chain uses TRBV4-1 with TRBJ1-2; 9 nucleotides match TRBD1. This CDR3 contains 15 residues. CDR1 is MGHRA and CDR2 is YSYEKL in the germline V gene. With V trimmed by 4 bases and J by 8 bases, 11 bases remained unmatched. CDR3 region: CASSRGGQGERGYTF. CDR3 DNA: TGCGCCAGCAGCCGAGGGGGACAGGGAGAGCGAGGCTACACCTTC.

J is TRBJ1-1 and V is TRBV19; D is undetermined. Germline values: CDR1 LNHDA, CDR2 SQIVND (reference sequence). This CDR3 has 14 residues. The V end was cut by 4 bases, the J end by 6 bases, with 15 bases between. Written as DNA, the CDR3 is TGTGCCAGTAGTAGTGGGCCAGTCGTTGCTGAAGCTTTCTTT. Translating gives CASSSGPVVAEAFF.

This clonotype has just a few counts. The chain carries TRBV6-1 and TRBJ2-7; 10 bases fit TRBD1. The V gene end was trimmed by 1 base and the J gene end by 3 bases; junction bases not matched to a gene: 0. The length of the CDR3 is 14 residues. The germline CDR1 and CDR2 sequences are MNHNS and SASEGT. As DNA, the CDR3 is TGTGCCAGCAGTGAAGGGACAGGGGGCTACGAGCAGTACTTC. It translates to CASSEGTGGYEQYF.

This clonotype was counted a few times. The chain links TRBV12-3 or TRBV12-4 to TRBJ1-6; 7 positions agree with TRBD1. Trimming at V came to 0 bases and at J to 10 bases, leaving 3 bases not matched to a gene. The CDR3 runs 14 residues. CDR3 nucleotides: TGTGCCAGCAGTTTAGCAGGGGGCAAGTCACCCCTCCACTTT. Residues: CASSLAGGKSPLHF.

The J gene is TRBJ1-4, the V gene TRBV4-3; 9 bases map to TRBD1. This CDR3 is built from 15 residues. V was pared by 3 bases and J by 6 bases, with 5 bases of the junction left unmatched. Germline-derived CDR1 and CDR2 are LGHNA and YSLEER. The CDR3 reads CASSQPGQGYEKLFF. The CDR3 DNA sequence: TGCGCCAGCAGCCAGCCGGGACAGGGCTATGAAAAACTGTTTTTT.

This clonotype turned up a few times. V is TRBV24-1 and J is TRBJ2-3, with TRBD2 matching over 12 bases. Trimming at V came to 3 bases and at J to 2 bases, leaving 8 bases not matched to a gene. The CDR3 length is 18 residues. Germline values: CDR1 KGHDR, CDR2 SFDVKD. CDR3 nucleotide sequence: TGTGCCACCAGTGATGATATTGGACTAGCGGGGATCACAGATACGCAGTATTTT. Residues: CATSDDIGLAGITDTQYF.

In its sample, this clonotype was seen a few times. V is TRBV7-9 and J is TRBJ2-3; D is ambiguous. Germline V lookup: CDR1 SEHNR, CDR2 FQNEAQ (reference sequence). Trimming removed 6 bases from V and 2 bases from J, with 15 bases in between. This CDR3 has 15 residues. CDR3 region: CASSSPGFHTDTQYF. The CDR3 DNA reads TGTGCCAGCAGTTCGCCCGGATTTCACACAGATACGCAGTATTTT.

The chain combines TRBV6-2 or TRBV6-3 with TRBJ1-2; no firm D call. Trimming took 7 bases from V and 4 from J, leaving 28 bases between them. Germline-derived CDR1 and CDR2 are MNHEY and SVGEGT. The CDR3 totals 18 residues. The CDR3 coding sequence is TGTGCCAGCACTACGTTACGGGTCTTGGTGCTCCCCATCTATGGCTACACCTTC. Translating it yields CASTTLRVLVLPIYGYTF.

In its sample, this clonotype was seen many times. The chain joins TRBV7-6 to TRBJ2-1; TRBD2 aligns across 11 bases. The V gene's germline CDR1 is SGHVS and CDR2 FNYEAQ. The CDR3 totals 17 residues. The junction had 2 bases not matched to a gene; V was cut back by 0 bases and J by 1 base. CDR3 DNA sequence: TGTGCCAGCAGCTTAGCGGCTAGCGGGGGGTCCTACAATGAGCAGTTCTTC. This codes for CASSLAASGGSYNEQFF.

Many counts were recorded for this clonotype. The genes are TRBV28 and TRBJ1-1; 7 positions agree with TRBD1. The germline CDR1 and CDR2 sequences are MDHEN and SYDVKM. Trimming removed 6 bases from V and 8 bases from J; junction bases left unmatched: 15. This CDR3 has 15 residues. CDR3 in amino acids: CASRTSGTAPSEAFF. The DNA for the CDR3 is TGTGCCAGCAGGACCTCAGGGACAGCCCCCTCCGAAGCTTTCTTT.

This chain connects TRBV6-5 to TRBJ2-5; maybe TRBD2 (5 bases). The CDR3 is 15 residues long. V was clipped by 1 base and J by 3 bases, with 12 bases between them. Germline lookup yields CDR1 MNHEY and CDR2 SVGAGI. The CDR3 sequence: CASSYYEGSEETQYF. The CDR3 region has the DNA TGTGCCAGCAGTTACTATGAGGGTTCGGAAGAGACCCAGTACTTC.

The rearrangement links TRBV5-5 to TRBJ1-1; D not certain. Germline CDR1 is SGHKS and CDR2 is YYEKEE (reference sequence). CDR3 length: 13 amino acids. V lost 5 bases to trimming and J lost 1 base, with 9 bases between them. This CDR3 reads CASRPGRNTEAFF. CDR3 bases: TGTGCCAGCAGACCCGGACGGAACACTGAAGCTTTCTTT.

The V and J genes are TRBV28 and TRBJ1-2, with a weak D call TRBD1 (6 bases). Trimming removed 2 bases at V and 5 bases at J, with 9 bases between. The germline V gene encodes CDR1 MDHEN and CDR2 SYDVKM. This CDR3 has 13 amino acids. CDR3 in amino acids: CASSLTGTYGYTF. The CDR3 DNA sequence: TGTGCCAGCAGTTTAACAGGGACGTATGGCTACACCTTC.

The chain recombines TRBV7-4 with TRBJ2-7; tentatively, D is TRBD1 or TRBD2 (6 bases each). The germline gives CDR1 SGHVT, CDR2 SQSDAQ. CDR3 length: 16 residues. V lost 5 bases, J lost 4 bases, and 21 bases lay in between. CDR3 protein: CASSPISGGPSYEQYF. CDR3 nucleotides: TGTGCCAGCAGCCCCATTTCCGGGGGCCCCTCTTACGAGCAGTACTTC.